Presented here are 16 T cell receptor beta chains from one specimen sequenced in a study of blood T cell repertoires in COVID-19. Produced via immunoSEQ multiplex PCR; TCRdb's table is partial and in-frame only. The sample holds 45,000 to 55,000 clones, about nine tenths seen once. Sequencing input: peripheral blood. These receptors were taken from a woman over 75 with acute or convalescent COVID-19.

CDR3 sequence reads: CATSDLRQLYNEKLFF. DNA of the CDR3: TGTGCCACCAGTGATTTGAGACAGCTGTATAATGAAAAACTGTTTTTT. The chain combines TRBV24-1 with TRBJ1-4, with D tentatively TRBD1 (5 bases). V was shortened by 0 bases and J by 4 bases, with 11 bases between the two germline ends. The CDR3 covers 16 residues. Germline-derived CDR1 and CDR2 are KGHDR and SFDVKD.

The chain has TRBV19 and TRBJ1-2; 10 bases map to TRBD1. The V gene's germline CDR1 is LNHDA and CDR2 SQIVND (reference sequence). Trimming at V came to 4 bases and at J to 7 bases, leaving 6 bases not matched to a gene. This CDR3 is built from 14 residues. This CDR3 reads CASSKGQGYSGYTF. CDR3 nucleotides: TGTGCCAGTAGTAAGGGACAGGGGTATTCTGGCTACACCTTC.

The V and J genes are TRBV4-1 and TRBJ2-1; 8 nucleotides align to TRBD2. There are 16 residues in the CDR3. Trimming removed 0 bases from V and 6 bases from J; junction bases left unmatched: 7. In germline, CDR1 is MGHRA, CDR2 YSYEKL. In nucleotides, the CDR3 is TGCGCCAGCAGCCAAGATCAAGGCGGGGGGCTCAATGAGCAGTTCTTC. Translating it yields CASSQDQGGGLNEQFF.

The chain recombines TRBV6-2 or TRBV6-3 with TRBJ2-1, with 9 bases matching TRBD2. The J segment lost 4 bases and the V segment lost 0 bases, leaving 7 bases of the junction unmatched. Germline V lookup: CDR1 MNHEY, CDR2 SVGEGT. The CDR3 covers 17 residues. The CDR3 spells CASSYSQRGDIYNEQFF. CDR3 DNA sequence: TGTGCCAGCAGTTACTCCCAGCGGGGGGATATTTACAATGAGCAGTTCTTC.

Written as DNA, the CDR3 is TGTGCCAGCAGTTACTCGAGGGTACCTCGCACTGAAGCTTTCTTT. Protein sequence: CASSYSRVPRTEAFF. J is TRBJ1-1 and V is TRBV6-5; no reliable D call. From germline, CDR1 is MNHEY and CDR2 SVGAGI. The CDR3 is 15 amino acids. Deletions cut 0 bases from V and 4 bases from J, with 12 bases between.

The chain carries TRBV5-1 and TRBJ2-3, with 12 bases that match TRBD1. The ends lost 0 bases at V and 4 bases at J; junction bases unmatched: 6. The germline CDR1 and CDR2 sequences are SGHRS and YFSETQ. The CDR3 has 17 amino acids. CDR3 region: CASSLALGQGAADTQYF. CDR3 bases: TGCGCCAGCAGCTTGGCCCTGGGACAGGGGGCGGCAGATACGCAGTATTTT.

CDR3: CASSPTGPGENTEAFF. The CDR3 coding sequence is TGTGCCAGCTCACCGACAGGGCCGGGAGAAAACACTGAAGCTTTCTTT. The chain is built from TRBV18 and TRBJ1-1; TRBD1 aligns across 7 bases. The V gene's germline CDR1 is KGHSH and CDR2 LQKENI. The CDR3 runs to 16 residues. The trim removed 3 bases at V and 2 bases at J, leaving 9 bases unmatched.

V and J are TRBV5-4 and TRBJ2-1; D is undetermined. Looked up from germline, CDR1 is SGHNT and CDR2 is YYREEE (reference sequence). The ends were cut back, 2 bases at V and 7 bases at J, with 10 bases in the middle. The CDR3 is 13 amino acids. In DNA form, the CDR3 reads TGTGCCAGCAGCTTTCAACTTAGTAATGAGCAGTTCTTC. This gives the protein CASSFQLSNEQFF.

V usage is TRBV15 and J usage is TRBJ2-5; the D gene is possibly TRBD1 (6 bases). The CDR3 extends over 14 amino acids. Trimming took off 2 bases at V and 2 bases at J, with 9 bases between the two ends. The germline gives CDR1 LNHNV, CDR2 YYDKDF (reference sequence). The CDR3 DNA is TGTGCCACCAGCAGAATAGGACAGCAAGAGACCCAGTACTTC. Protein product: CATSRIGQQETQYF. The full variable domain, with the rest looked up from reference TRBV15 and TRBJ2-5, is DAMVIQNPRYQVTQFGKPVTLSCSQTLNHNVMYWYQQKSSQAPKLLFHYYDKDFNNEADTPDNFQSRRPNTSFCFLDIRSPGLGDTAMYLCATSRIGQQETQYFGPGTRLLVL.

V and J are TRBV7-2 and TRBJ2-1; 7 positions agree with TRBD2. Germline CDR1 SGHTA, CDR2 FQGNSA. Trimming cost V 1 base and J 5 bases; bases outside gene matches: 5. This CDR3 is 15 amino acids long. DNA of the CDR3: TGTGCCAGCAGCTTAGGGGGGACTAACCACAATGAGCAGTTCTTC. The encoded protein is CASSLGGTNHNEQFF. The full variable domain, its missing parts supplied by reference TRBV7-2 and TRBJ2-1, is GAGVSQSPSNKVTEKGKDVELRCDPISGHTALYWYRQSLGQGLEFLIYFQGNSAPDKSGLPSDRFSAERTGGSVSTLTIQRTQQEDSAVYLCASSLGGTNHNEQFFGPGTRLTVL.

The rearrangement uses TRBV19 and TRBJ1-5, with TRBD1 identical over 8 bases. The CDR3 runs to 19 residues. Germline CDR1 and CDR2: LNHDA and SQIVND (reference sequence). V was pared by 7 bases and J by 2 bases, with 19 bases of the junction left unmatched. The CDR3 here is CASNLDRGLLHRGNQPQHF. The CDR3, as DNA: TGTGCCAGTAATCTTGACAGGGGACTACTCCATAGGGGCAATCAGCCCCAGCATTTT.

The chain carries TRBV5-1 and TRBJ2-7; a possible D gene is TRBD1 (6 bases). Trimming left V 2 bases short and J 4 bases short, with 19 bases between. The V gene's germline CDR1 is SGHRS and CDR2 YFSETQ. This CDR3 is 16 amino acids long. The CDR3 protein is CASSFQGIAFGYEQYF. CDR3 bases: TGCGCCAGCAGCTTCCAGGGGATTGCCTTTGGGTACGAGCAGTACTTC.

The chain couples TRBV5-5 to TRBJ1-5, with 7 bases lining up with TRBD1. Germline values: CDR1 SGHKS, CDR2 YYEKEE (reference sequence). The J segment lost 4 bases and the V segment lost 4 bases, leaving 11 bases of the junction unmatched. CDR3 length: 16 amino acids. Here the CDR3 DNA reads TGTGCCAGCAGCCCGGGCGCCGGGACAGCAAATCAGCCCCAGCATTTT. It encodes CASSPGAGTANQPQHF.

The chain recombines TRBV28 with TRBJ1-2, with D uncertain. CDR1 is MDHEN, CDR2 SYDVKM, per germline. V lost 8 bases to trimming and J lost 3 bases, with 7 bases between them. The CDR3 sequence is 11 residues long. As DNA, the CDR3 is TGTGCCAGCCGGGTGGACTATGGCTACACCTTC. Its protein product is CASRVDYGYTF.

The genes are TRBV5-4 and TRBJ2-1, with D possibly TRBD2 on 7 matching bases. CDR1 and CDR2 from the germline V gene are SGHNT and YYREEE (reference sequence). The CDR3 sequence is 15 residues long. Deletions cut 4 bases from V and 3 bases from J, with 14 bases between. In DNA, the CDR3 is TGTGCCAGCAGCCCCGGGGGGCGAGACTACAATGAGCAGTTCTTC. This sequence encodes CASSPGGRDYNEQFF. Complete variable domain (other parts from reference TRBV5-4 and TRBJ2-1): ETGVTQSPTHLIKTRGQQVTLRCSSQSGHNTVSWYQQALGQGPQFIFQYYREEENGRGNFPPRFSGLQFPNYSSELNVNALELDDSALYLCASSPGGRDYNEQFFGPGTRLTVL.

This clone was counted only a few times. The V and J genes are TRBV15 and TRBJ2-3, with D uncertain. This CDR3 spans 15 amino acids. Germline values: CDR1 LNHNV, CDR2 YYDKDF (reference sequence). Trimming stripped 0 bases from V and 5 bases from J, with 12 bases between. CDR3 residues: CATSREAPPGDTQYF. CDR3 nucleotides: TGTGCCACCAGCAGAGAGGCCCCCCCGGGAGATACGCAGTATTTT. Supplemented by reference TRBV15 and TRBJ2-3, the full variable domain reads DAMVIQNPRYQVTQFGKPVTLSCSQTLNHNVMYWYQQKSSQAPKLLFHYYDKDFNNEADTPDNFQSRRPNTSFCFLDIRSPGLGDTAMYLCATSREAPPGDTQYFGPGTRLTVL.